The entry below describes one T cell receptor beta chain. The same CDR3 arises from other DNA sequences in this sample as well. The data were obtained in a study of T cell responses to AZD1222 COVID-19 vaccine. The CDR3 has 15 residues. In germline, CDR1 is SGHTA, CDR2 FQGNSA. Trimming pared 5 bases from V and 0 bases from J, leaving 13 bases between. Only in-frame clones appear in the TCRdb table, and some are missing; sequencing was by immunoSEQ multiplex PCR. The table records tens of thousands of clones, 80% to 90% of them present only once. The clonotype comes from an adult in good health. Sequenced material: peripheral blood, taken on day 0 of MenACWY control vaccination. The rearrangement uses TRBV7-2 and TRBJ1-1, with D perhaps TRBD1 (5 bases). CDR3 sequence reads: CASSPPDRLNTEAFF. The CDR3 DNA sequence: TGTGCCAGCAGCCCTCCCGACAGATTGAACACTGAAGCTTTCTTT.